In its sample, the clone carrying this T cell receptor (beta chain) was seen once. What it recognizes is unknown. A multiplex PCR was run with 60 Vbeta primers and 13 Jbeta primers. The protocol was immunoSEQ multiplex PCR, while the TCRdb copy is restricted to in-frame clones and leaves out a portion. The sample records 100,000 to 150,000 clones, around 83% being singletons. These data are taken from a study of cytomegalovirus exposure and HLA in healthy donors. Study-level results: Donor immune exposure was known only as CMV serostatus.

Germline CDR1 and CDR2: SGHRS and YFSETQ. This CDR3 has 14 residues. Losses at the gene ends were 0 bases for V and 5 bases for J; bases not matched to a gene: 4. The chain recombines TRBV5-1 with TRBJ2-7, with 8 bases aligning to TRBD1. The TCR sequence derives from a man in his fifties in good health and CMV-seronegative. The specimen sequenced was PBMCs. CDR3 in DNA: TGCGCCAGCAGCTTGGGGACAGGGAAGGACGAGCAGTACTTC. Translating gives CASSLGTGKDEQYF. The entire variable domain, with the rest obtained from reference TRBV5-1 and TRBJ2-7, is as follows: KAGVTQTPRYLIKTRGQQVTLSCSPISGHRSVSWYQQTPGQGLQFLFEYFSETQRNKGNFPGRFSGRQFSNSRSEMNVSTLELGDSALYLCASSLGTGKDEQYFGPGTRLTVT.